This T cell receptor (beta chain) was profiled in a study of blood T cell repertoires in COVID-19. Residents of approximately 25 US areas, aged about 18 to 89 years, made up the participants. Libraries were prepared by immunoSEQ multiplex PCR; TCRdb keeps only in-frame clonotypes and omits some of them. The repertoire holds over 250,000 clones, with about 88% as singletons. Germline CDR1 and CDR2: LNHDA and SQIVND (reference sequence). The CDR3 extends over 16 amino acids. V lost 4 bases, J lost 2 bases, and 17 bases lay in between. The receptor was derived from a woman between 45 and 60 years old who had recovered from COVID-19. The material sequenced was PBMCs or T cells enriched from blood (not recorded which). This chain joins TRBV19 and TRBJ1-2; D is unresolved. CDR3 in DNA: TGTGCCAGTAGTAGCTACCCCCTCGAGATAAACTATGGCTACACCTTC. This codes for CASSSYPLEINYGYTF.